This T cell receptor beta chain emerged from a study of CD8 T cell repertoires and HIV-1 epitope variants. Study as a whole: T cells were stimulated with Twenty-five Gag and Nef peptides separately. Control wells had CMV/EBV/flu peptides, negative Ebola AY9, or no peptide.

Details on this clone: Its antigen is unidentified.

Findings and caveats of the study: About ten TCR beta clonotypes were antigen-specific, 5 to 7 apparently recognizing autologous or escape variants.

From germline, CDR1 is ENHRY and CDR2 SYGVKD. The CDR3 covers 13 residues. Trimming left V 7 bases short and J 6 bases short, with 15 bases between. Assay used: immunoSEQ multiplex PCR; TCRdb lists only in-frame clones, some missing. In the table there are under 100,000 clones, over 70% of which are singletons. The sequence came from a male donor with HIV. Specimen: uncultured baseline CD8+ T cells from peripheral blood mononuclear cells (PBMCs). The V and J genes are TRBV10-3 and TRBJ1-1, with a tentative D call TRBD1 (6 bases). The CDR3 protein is CAIMRGADAEAFF. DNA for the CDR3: TGTGCCATCATGCGGGGGGCAGACGCTGAAGCTTTCTTT.